A selection of T cell receptor beta chains follows, all from one sample in a study of blood T cells in healthy people across ages. TCRdb itself ran the 5' RACE reads through MiXCR, one entry per CDR3 protein. The repertoire consists of about 640,000 distinct CDR3 sequences, with roughly 31% occurring once and the leading ten covering 15% to 18%. Sequencing input: blood. Every receptor here comes from a woman older than 75 in good health. Each CDR3 is given with its conserved first and last residue. The order of the fields is J gene, clone size, D gene, V gene, CDR3 protein, CDR3 DNA. A D gene is named only where the DNA matches it firmly. Clone size is given for some rows only: seen once, a few or many times, or a class if the clone is expanded.

TRBJ2-3 few TRBD1 TRBV16 CASSQYGDSHTDTQYF TGTGCCAGCAGCCAATACGGGGACAGCCACACAGATACGCAGTATTTT
TRBJ2-3 many TRBD2 TRBV3-1 CASSQNKRGAQDTQYF TGTGCCAGCAGCCAGAATAAGCGGGGGGCCCAGGATACGCAGTATTTT
TRBJ1-5 many TRBD1 TRBV7-9 CASSSDRFGNSNQPQHF TGTGCCAGCAGTTCGGACAGGTTCGGTAATAGCAATCAGCCCCAGCATTTT
TRBJ2-5 NA NA TRBV29-1 CSVEGFQETQYF TGCAGCGTTGAAGGTTTCCAAGAGACCCAGTACTTC
TRBJ1-5 many TRBD1 TRBV20-1 CSARSSLGQDLNQPQHF TGCAGTGCTAGATCCAGCTTAGGACAGGACCTCAATCAGCCCCAGCATTTT
TRBJ2-7 few TRBD1 TRBV7-8 CASSLPGQGFNEQYF TGTGCCAGCAGCTTACCCGGACAGGGGTTCAACGAGCAGTACTTC
TRBJ2-7 many TRBD1 TRBV7-2 CASSSRDRVTLGEQYF TGTGCCAGCAGCTCGAGGGACAGGGTGACCCTCGGCGAGCAGTACTTC
TRBJ1-1 few TRBD1 TRBV4-3 CASSQIQGTEAFF TGCGCCAGCAGCCAAATACAGGGGACTGAAGCTTTCTTT
TRBJ2-3 many NA TRBV25-1 CASSASKVADTQYF TGTGCCAGCAGTGCCTCAAAGGTTGCAGATACGCAGTATTTT
TRBJ2-5 few NA TRBV12-3/TRBV12-4 CASSLGPMGINEQYF TGTGCCAGCAGTTTAGGCCCCATGGGGATCAATGAGCAGTACTTC
TRBJ2-7 many TRBD1 TRBV27 CASSPRTGLNEQYF TGTGCCAGCAGTCCAAGGACAGGGCTCAACGAGCAGTACTTC
TRBJ1-5 many NA TRBV15 CATSMNPGPNSNQPQHF TGTGCCACCAGCATGAATCCGGGACCGAATAGCAATCAGCCCCAGCATTTT
TRBJ1-2 few NA TRBV5-5 CASKISGGYTF TGTGCCAGCAAAATCTCGGGGGGCTACACCTTC
TRBJ2-1 NA NA TRBV29-1 CSVGQINNNERFF TGCAGCGTCGGGCAAATTAATAACAATGAGCGGTTCTTC
TRBJ2-3 many TRBD2 TRBV7-2 CASSLGLATDTQYF TGTGCCAGCAGCTTGGGACTAGCCACAGATACGCAGTATTTT
TRBJ2-1 many NA TRBV12-3/TRBV12-4 CASSFAQGVYNEQFF TGTGCCAGTAGTTTCGCGCAGGGCGTCTACAATGAGCAGTTCTTC